This TCR beta chain was sequenced during a study of blood T cell repertoires in COVID-19. Trimming cost V 4 bases and J 1 base, with 12 bases left between them. CDR1 is SGHKS and CDR2 is YYEKEE in the germline V gene (reference sequence). The CDR3 length is 15 residues. The assay was immunoSEQ multiplex PCR, and TCRdb's table has in-frame clones only and misses some. The sample consists of some 150,000 clones, roughly 84% of them appearing once. This rearrangement joins TRBV5-5 to TRBJ1-5, with no clear D. The sample taken for sequencing was PBMCs or T cells enriched from blood (not recorded which). This TCR came from a woman in her 50s who had been exposed to COVID-19. The CDR3 bases are TGTGCCAGCAGCCCGGGTTTAGGAAGCAATCAGCCCCAGCATTTT. Amino acids: CASSPGLGSNQPQHF.